The entry that follows covers one T cell receptor (beta chain) sequence. Its antigen is undetermined. Generated by immunoSEQ multiplex PCR, the TCRdb table keeps only in-frame clones and is missing some. This sample carries around 87,000 clones, 85% to 90% of them seen once, and the ten largest clones take 15%. This sample was taken from a study of siplizumab effects on memory and regulatory T cells. Overall study results and limits: Proliferating Tregs in siplizumab cultures were never verified as suppressive. Proliferating clones, CD4+ or CD8+, lacked an assignable naive or memory phenotype in roughly 80-97% of cases.

Germline assignment: CDR1 MDHEN and CDR2 SYDVKM. V lost 1 base, J lost 7 bases, and 7 bases lay in between. CDR3 size: 12 residues. The sample consisted of CD4+ T cells sorted from blood. The chain has TRBV28 and TRBJ1-1; D not resolved. The receptor comes from a human donor in good health. The CDR3 DNA sequence: TGTGCCAGCAGTTTATATTTGGATGAAGCTTTCTTT. As protein: CASSLYLDEAFF. Full variable domain (rest looked up from reference TRBV28 and TRBJ1-1): DVKVTQSSRYLVKRTGEKVFLECVQDMDHENMFWYRQDPGLGLRLIYFSYDVKMKEKGDIPEGYSVSREKKERFSLILESASTNQTSMYLCASSLYLDEAFFGQGTRLTVV.